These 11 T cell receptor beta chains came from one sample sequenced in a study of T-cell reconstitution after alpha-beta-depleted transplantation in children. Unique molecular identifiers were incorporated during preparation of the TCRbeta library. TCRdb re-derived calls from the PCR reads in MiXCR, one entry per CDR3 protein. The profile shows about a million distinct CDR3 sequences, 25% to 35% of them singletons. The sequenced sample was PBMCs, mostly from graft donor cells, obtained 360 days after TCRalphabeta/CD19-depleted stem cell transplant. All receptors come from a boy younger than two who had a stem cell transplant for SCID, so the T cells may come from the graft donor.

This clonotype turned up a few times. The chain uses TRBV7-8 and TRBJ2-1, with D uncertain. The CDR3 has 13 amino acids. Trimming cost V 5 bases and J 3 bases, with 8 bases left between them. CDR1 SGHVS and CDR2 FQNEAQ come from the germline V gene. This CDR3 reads CASSLTHYNEQFF. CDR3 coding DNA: TGTGCCAGCAGCCTCACCCACTACAATGAGCAGTTCTTC. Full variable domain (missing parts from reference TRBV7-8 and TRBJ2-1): GAGVSQSPRYKVAKRGQDVALRCDPISGHVSLFWYQQALGQGPEFLTYFQNEAQLDKSGLPSDRFFAERPEGSVSTLKIQRTQQEDSAVYLCASSLTHYNEQFFGPGTRLTVL.

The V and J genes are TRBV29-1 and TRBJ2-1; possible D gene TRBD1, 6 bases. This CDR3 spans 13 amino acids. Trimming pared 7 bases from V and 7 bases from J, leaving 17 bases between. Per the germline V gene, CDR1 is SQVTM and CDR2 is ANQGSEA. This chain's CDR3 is CSGATGRRNEQFF. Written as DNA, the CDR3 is TGCAGCGGTGCAACAGGGAGACGAAATGAGCAGTTCTTC.

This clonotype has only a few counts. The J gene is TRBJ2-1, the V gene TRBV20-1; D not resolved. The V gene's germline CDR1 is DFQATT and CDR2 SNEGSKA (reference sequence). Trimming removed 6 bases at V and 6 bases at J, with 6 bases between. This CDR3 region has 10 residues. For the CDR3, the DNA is TGCAGTGCGGTCCCCAATGAGCAGTTCTTC. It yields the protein CSAVPNEQFF.

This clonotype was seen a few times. DNA for the CDR3: TGCGCCAGCAGCACAATAGACCTTCTGAAGGCTGGGGCCAACGTCCTGACTTTC. Its protein product is CASSTIDLLKAGANVLTF. The chain employs TRBV5-1 and TRBJ2-6, with D uncertain. The CDR3 is made up of 18 amino acids. V lost 4 bases and J 2 bases, leaving 19 bases between the germline ends. Germline assignment: CDR1 SGHRS and CDR2 YFSETQ.

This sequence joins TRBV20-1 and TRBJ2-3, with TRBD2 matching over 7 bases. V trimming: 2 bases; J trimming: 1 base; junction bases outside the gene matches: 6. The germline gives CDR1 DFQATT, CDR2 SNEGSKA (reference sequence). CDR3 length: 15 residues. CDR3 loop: CSARWVAGGTDTQYF. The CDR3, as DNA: TGCAGTGCTAGATGGGTAGCGGGCGGCACAGATACGCAGTATTTT.

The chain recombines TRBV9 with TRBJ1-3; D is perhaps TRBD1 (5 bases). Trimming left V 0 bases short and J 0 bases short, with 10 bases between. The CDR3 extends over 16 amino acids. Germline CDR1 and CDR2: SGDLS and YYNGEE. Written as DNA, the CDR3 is TGTGCCAGCAGCGTAGATCCCGACAGCTCTGGAAACACCATATATTTT. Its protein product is CASSVDPDSSGNTIYF.

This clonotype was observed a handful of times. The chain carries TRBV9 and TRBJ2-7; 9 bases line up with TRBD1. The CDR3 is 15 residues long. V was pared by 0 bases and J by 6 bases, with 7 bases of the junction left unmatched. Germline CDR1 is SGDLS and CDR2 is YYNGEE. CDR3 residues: CASSVVGQGIGEQYF. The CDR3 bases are TGTGCCAGCAGCGTAGTAGGACAGGGGATAGGCGAGCAGTACTTC.

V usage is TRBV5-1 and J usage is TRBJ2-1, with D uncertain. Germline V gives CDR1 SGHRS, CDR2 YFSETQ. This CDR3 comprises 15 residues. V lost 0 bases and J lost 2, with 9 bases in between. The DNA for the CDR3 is TGCGCCAGCAGCTTGGAAGGCACTACCTACAATGAGCAGTTCTTC. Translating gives CASSLEGTTYNEQFF.

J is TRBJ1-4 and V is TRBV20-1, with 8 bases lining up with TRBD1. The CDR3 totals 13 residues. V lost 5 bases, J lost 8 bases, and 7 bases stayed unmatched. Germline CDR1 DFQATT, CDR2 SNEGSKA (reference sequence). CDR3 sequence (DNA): TGCAGTGCTCACAGGGGGGTTGGAGAAAAACTGTTTTTT. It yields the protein CSAHRGVGEKLFF.

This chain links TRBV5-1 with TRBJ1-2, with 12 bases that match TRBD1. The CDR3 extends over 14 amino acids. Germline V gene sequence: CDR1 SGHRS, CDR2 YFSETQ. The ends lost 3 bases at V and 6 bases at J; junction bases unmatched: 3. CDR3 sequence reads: CASSWGTGGDGYTF. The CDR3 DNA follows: TGCGCCAGCAGCTGGGGGACAGGGGGCGATGGCTACACCTTC.

In nucleotides, the CDR3 is TGTGCCAGCAACCAGGACCGGGGGAGGCGGACTGAAGCTTTCTTT. Amino acid sequence: CASNQDRGRRTEAFF. The chain employs TRBV2 and TRBJ1-1; D perhaps matches TRBD1 (5 bases). From germline, CDR1 is SNHLY and CDR2 FYNNEI. CDR3 length: 15 residues. V lost 7 bases and J 5 bases, leaving 20 bases between the germline ends.